These 20 T cell receptor beta chains were all obtained from the same sample, sequenced in a study of CD8 T cells in Susac syndrome. A quantity of roughly 0.5 to 1 ug RNA underwent reverse transcription using random hexamers. MiXCR, run by TCRdb on the immunoSEQ multiplex PCR reads, gives a single entry per CDR3 protein. This table has over 80,000 distinct CDR3 sequences, just under 95% appearing once. Sample: CD8+ T cells from PBMCs. The receptors come from a human donor in good health.

The chain couples TRBV25-1 to TRBJ2-7, with 7 bases that match TRBD1. The ends lost 6 bases at V and 4 bases at J; junction bases unmatched: 9. Looked up from germline, CDR1 is MGHDK and CDR2 is SYGVNS. The CDR3 runs 14 residues. CDR3 amino acids: CASSKTGRAYEQYF. The CDR3 DNA follows: TGTGCCAGCAGCAAGACAGGGCGGGCTTACGAGCAGTACTTC.

J is TRBJ2-5 and V is TRBV21-1; the table calls TRBD2, which could not be checked here. TRBV21-1 is annotated as a pseudogene. The CDR3 covers 16 residues. The CDR3 DNA sequence: TGTGCCAGCAGCACCGGACTAGCGATCGTCCAAGAGACCCAGTACTTC. It encodes CASSTGLAIVQETQYF.

The V and J genes are TRBV2 and TRBJ1-2; no reliable D call. The V gene's germline CDR1 is SNHLY and CDR2 FYNNEI. The CDR3 loop spans 11 amino acids. The V gene lost 10 bases and the J gene lost 0 bases, with 6 bases spanning the gap. As DNA, the CDR3 is TGTGCCACAACAGCTAACTATGGCTACACCTTC. Its translation is CATTANYGYTF.

The chain employs TRBV29-1 and TRBJ1-1; the D is unclear. This CDR3 is 12 amino acids long. Trimming removed 7 bases at V and 4 bases at J, with 13 bases between. The germline V gene encodes CDR1 SQVTM and CDR2 ANQGSEA. CDR3 DNA sequence: TGCAGCGCCAGGTGGTCGGCCACTGAAGCTTTCTTT. This sequence encodes CSARWSATEAFF.

The chain joins TRBV21-1 to TRBJ1-1. TRBV21-1 is a known pseudogene. The CDR3 contains 13 residues. CDR3 bases: TGTGCCAGCAGTCTTAGGGGGAGGACTGAAGCTTTCTTT. Translation: CASSLRGRTEAFF.

V and J are TRBV20-1 and TRBJ1-1; D may be TRBD1 (6 bases). Trimming cost V 4 bases and J 7 bases, with 13 bases left between them. The germline gives CDR1 DFQATT, CDR2 SNEGSKA (reference sequence). The CDR3 is 12 amino acids. In nucleotides, the CDR3 is TGCAGTGCTACACCGGACAGTATTGAAGCTTTCTTT. It is translated as CSATPDSIEAFF.

The gene calls are TRBV6-1 and TRBJ2-6, with no clear D. The CDR3 length is 13 residues. The V gene's germline CDR1 is MNHNS and CDR2 SASEGT. Trimming removed 3 bases at V and 1 base at J, with 1 base between. The CDR3 sequence: CASSDSGANVLTF. In DNA form, the CDR3 reads TGTGCCAGCAGTGATTCTGGGGCCAACGTCCTGACTTTC.

This chain connects TRBV5-6 to TRBJ2-5; D unresolved. CDR3 length: 14 residues. Germline-derived CDR1 and CDR2 are SGHDT and YYEEEE. V lost 0 bases, J lost 0 bases, and 6 bases lay in between. CDR3 nucleotide sequence: TGTGCCAGCAGCTTGGGCGCAGACCAAGAGACCCAGTACTTC. This gives the protein CASSLGADQETQYF.

The rearrangement uses TRBV2 and TRBJ2-5; TRBD2 matches 11 bases. This CDR3 has 16 residues. Germline assignment: CDR1 SNHLY and CDR2 FYNNEI. V was pared by 1 base and J by 4 bases, with 5 bases of the junction left unmatched. CDR3 amino acids: CASSEVSGGARETQYF. For the CDR3, the DNA is TGTGCCAGCAGTGAAGTTAGCGGGGGGGCTCGAGAGACCCAGTACTTC.

The chain links TRBV6-5 to TRBJ1-1; 7 positions agree with TRBD1. Germline assignment: CDR1 MNHEY and CDR2 SVGAGI. The CDR3 is 13 residues long. With V trimmed by 11 bases and J by 0 bases, 6 bases remained unmatched. CDR3 in amino acids: CAVRGQMNTEAFF. As DNA, the CDR3 is TGTGCCGTCCGGGGACAGATGAACACTGAAGCTTTCTTT.

The chain is built from TRBV7-2 and TRBJ2-2; D is ambiguous. The CDR3 runs 15 residues. The ends were cut back, 2 bases at V and 4 bases at J, with 11 bases in the middle. Germline CDR1 and CDR2: SGHTA and FQGNSA. CDR3 protein: CASSLSFGFTGELFF. The CDR3 DNA sequence: TGTGCCAGCAGCTTAAGTTTCGGCTTCACCGGGGAGCTGTTTTTT.

This clonotype showed up just a few times. The chain is built from TRBV4-2 and TRBJ1-5; D is uncertain. The V gene lost 0 bases and the J gene lost 2 bases, with 2 bases spanning the gap. The CDR3 loop spans 13 amino acids. Germline assignment: CDR1 LGHNA and CDR2 YNFKEQ. The CDR3, as DNA: TGTGCCAGCAGCCAAGATCGCAATCAGCCCCAGCATTTT. It encodes CASSQDRNQPQHF.

The gene calls are TRBV29-1 and TRBJ2-5, with D possibly matching TRBD1 (7 bases). Trimming pared 7 bases from V and 4 bases from J, leaving 22 bases between. Germline V gene data show CDR1 as SQVTM and CDR2 as ANQGSEA. The length of the CDR3 is 15 residues. CDR3 loop: CSASGTGTAGETQYF. Here the CDR3 DNA reads TGCAGCGCCTCAGGTACCGGGACAGCGGGAGAGACCCAGTACTTC.

The J gene is TRBJ1-1, the V gene TRBV20-1, with TRBD1 as a possible D gene (5 bases). Per the germline V gene, CDR1 is DFQATT and CDR2 is SNEGSKA (reference sequence). Trimming stripped 6 bases from V and 3 bases from J, with 14 bases between. CDR3 length: 13 amino acids. The CDR3 nucleotides are TGCAGTGCCCGAGGTGGGGCGGACACTGAAGCTTTCTTT. Encoded protein: CSARGGADTEAFF.

V and J are TRBV13 and TRBJ1-1; D possibly corresponds to TRBD1 (5 bases). The CDR3 sequence is 13 residues long. V lost 7 bases, J lost 6 bases, and 15 bases lay in between. Germline CDR1 reads PRHDT; CDR2 reads FYEKMQ (reference sequence). The CDR3 DNA sequence: TGTGCCAGCACCCCCCAGGGAAGGGCTGAAGCTTTCTTT. This sequence encodes CASTPQGRAEAFF.

The V call is TRBV7-9, the J call TRBJ1-2, with TRBD1 matching over 10 bases. Germline trimming cut 5 bases from V and 0 bases from J; bases unmatched to any gene: 3. CDR1 SEHNR and CDR2 FQNEAQ come from the germline V gene (reference sequence). The CDR3 has 15 amino acids. The CDR3 protein is CASSVDRGPNYGYTF. The CDR3 nucleotides read TGTGCCAGCAGCGTTGACAGGGGGCCTAACTATGGCTACACCTTC.

This clonotype occurred once. The chain uses TRBV9 and TRBJ1-1; D remains unclear. V gave up 4 bases and J gave up 11 bases, with 18 bases separating them. The germline CDR1 and CDR2 sequences are SGDLS and YYNGEE. The CDR3 loop spans 13 amino acids. CDR3 sequence (DNA): TGTGCCAGCAGCTCCCCCACGGGGTCCCCGGCTTTCTTT. It is translated as CASSSPTGSPAFF.

V and J are TRBV5-1 and TRBJ2-5; D assignment may be TRBD1 or TRBD2 (6 bases each). V lost 0 bases to trimming and J lost 1 base, with 10 bases between them. Germline assignment: CDR1 SGHRS and CDR2 YFSETQ. The CDR3 covers 15 residues. The CDR3, as DNA: TGCGCCAGCAGCTTGGAGGGGGGCCCCCAAGAGACCCAGTACTTC. Translated, it gives CASSLEGGPQETQYF. Filled out from reference TRBV5-1 and TRBJ2-5, the complete variable domain reads KAGVTQTPRYLIKTRGQQVTLSCSPISGHRSVSWYQQTPGQGLQFLFEYFSETQRNKGNFPGRFSGRQFSNSRSEMNVSTLELGDSALYLCASSLEGGPQETQYFGPGTRLLVL.

The V call is TRBV20-1, the J call TRBJ2-1; D might be TRBD1 or TRBD2, each matching 5 bases. The CDR3 covers 12 residues. Between the trimmed V and J ends, which lost 5 bases and 9 bases, there was a span of 14 bases. The V gene's germline CDR1 is DFQATT and CDR2 SNEGSKA (reference sequence). Written as DNA, the CDR3 is TGCAGTGCTCCCGAGGGGCCTGGTGAGCAGTTCTTC. Residues: CSAPEGPGEQFF.

This rearrangement joins TRBV20-1 to TRBJ2-5, with 9 bases identical to TRBD2. The CDR3 covers 15 residues. J lost 0 bases, V lost 0 bases, and 2 bases had no gene match. The germline V gene has CDR1 DFQATT and CDR2 SNEGSKA (reference sequence). Here the CDR3 DNA reads TGCAGTGCTAGAGACTGGACTAGCGACCAAGAGACCCAGTACTTC. The encoded protein is CSARDWTSDQETQYF.